These 21 T cell receptor beta chains came from one sample sequenced in a study of cytomegalovirus exposure and HLA in healthy donors. The PCR employed 60 Vbeta primers together with 13 Jbeta primers. Sequencing was performed with immunoSEQ multiplex PCR; in TCRdb, only in-frame clones are kept and a portion is missing. The data show about 150,000 clones, approximately 80% seen once. The specimen was PBMCs. The source is a woman in her thirties or forties in good health and CMV-seropositive.

V and J are TRBV7-8 and TRBJ2-5; 9 bases line up with TRBD1. V was clipped by 2 bases and J by 1 base; unmatched bases: 5. Germline CDR1 and CDR2: SGHVS and FQNEAQ. This CDR3 comprises 16 residues. The DNA for the CDR3 is TGTGCCAGCAGCTTAAGGGACAGGGTTCCCCAAGAGACCCAGTACTTC. It is translated as CASSLRDRVPQETQYF.

The rearrangement uses TRBV2 and TRBJ2-3; TRBD2 might be the D (6 bases). CDR3 size: 14 residues. Trimming pared 4 bases from V and 3 bases from J, leaving 11 bases between. The germline V gene has CDR1 SNHLY and CDR2 FYNNEI. The CDR3 bases are TGTGCCAGCAGTGTTAAAGGGAGGACAGATACGCAGTATTTT. Translated, it gives CASSVKGRTDTQYF.

This chain links TRBV4-2 with TRBJ2-7; TRBD2 aligns across 7 bases. CDR1 and CDR2 (germline): LGHNA, YNFKEQ. The CDR3 spans 15 residues. The V segment lost 0 bases and the J segment 2 bases; nucleotides outside the gene matches: 4. The CDR3 nucleotides are TGTGCCAGCAGCCAAGATGTGGGAGGGGCCTACGAGCAGTACTTC. It is translated as CASSQDVGGAYEQYF.

The sample holds one count of this clone. This sequence joins TRBV7-6 and TRBJ1-3, with 10 bases matching TRBD1. CDR3 length equals 15 residues. Trimming at V came to 5 bases and at J to 2 bases, leaving 3 bases not matched to a gene. The V gene's germline CDR1 is SGHVS and CDR2 FNYEAQ. CDR3 DNA sequence: TGTGCCAGCAGCACCGGGACAGGGGCTGGAAACACCATATATTTT. Translation gives CASSTGTGAGNTIYF. The full variable domain, its missing parts supplied by reference TRBV7-6 and TRBJ1-3, is GAGVSQSPRYKVTKRGQDVALRCDPISGHVSLYWYRQALGQGPEFLTYFNYEAQQDKSGLPNDRFSAERPEGSISTLTIQRTEQRDSAMYRCASSTGTGAGNTIYFGEGSWLTVV.

CDR3 residues: CASSPGPYEQYF. The CDR3 nucleotides read TGTGCCAGCTCACCAGGCCCCTACGAGCAGTACTTC. The gene calls are TRBV18 and TRBJ2-7; D unclear. The germline V gene encodes CDR1 KGHSH and CDR2 LQKENI. V lost 2 bases to trimming and J lost 2 bases, with 4 bases between them. This CDR3 is built from 12 residues.

This clone was detected only once. The chain carries TRBV5-1 and TRBJ2-2; D unclear. The V gene's germline CDR1 is SGHRS and CDR2 YFSETQ. CDR3 length: 15 residues. Trimming left V 0 bases short and J 0 bases short, with 6 bases between. The CDR3 DNA follows: TGCGCCAGCAGCTTGGTACTCGCGAACACCGGGGAGCTGTTTTTT. Encoded protein: CASSLVLANTGELFF.

The chain carries TRBV19 and TRBJ2-7; 7 bases are a match to TRBD2. CDR3 size: 14 residues. Unmatched junction bases numbered 5, after V lost 6 bases and J lost 0 bases. CDR1 and CDR2 from the germline V gene are LNHDA and SQIVND (reference sequence). CDR3 amino acids: CASRKSGTSYEQYF. CDR3 nucleotides: TGTGCCAGTAGGAAAAGCGGGACCTCCTACGAGCAGTACTTC.

The chain joins TRBV30 to TRBJ2-7, with D uncertain. Germline CDR1 is GTSNPN and CDR2 is SVGIG (reference sequence). This CDR3 is built from 13 residues. V shed 7 bases and J shed 3 bases, with 16 bases lying between them. Here the CDR3 reads CALNRVGHYEQYF. The DNA for the CDR3 is TGTGCCTTGAACAGAGTTGGCCACTACGAGCAGTACTTC.

This clone was found once. The genes are TRBV6-5 and TRBJ2-7, with a possible D match to TRBD1 (5 bases). V lost 7 bases and J lost 2, with 15 bases in between. This CDR3 is built from 14 residues. Germline V gene sequence: CDR1 MNHEY, CDR2 SVGAGI. This CDR3 is CASTRTNFPYEQYF. The DNA of the CDR3 is TGTGCCAGCACTAGGACAAACTTCCCCTACGAGCAGTACTTC.

The V and J genes are TRBV29-1 and TRBJ2-1, with TRBD1 matching over 8 bases. The CDR3 extends over 12 amino acids. V was clipped by 6 bases and J by 6 bases; unmatched bases: 4. Germline V gene lookup returns CDR1 SQVTM and CDR2 ANQGSEA. CDR3 in DNA: TGCAGCGTGGAGGGACAGGTCAATGAGCAGTTCTTC. It translates to CSVEGQVNEQFF.

This CDR3 reads CASSPMTSVSYEQYF. The CDR3 region has the DNA TGTGCCAGCAGTCCCATGACTAGCGTCTCCTACGAGCAGTACTTC. The chain uses TRBV27 and TRBJ2-7; 8 nucleotides align to TRBD2. Germline trimming cut 5 bases from V and 0 bases from J; bases unmatched to any gene: 6. The germline gives CDR1 MNHEY, CDR2 SMNVEV (reference sequence). There are 15 residues in the CDR3.

This chain links TRBV19 with TRBJ1-1; D unresolved. The V end lost 4 bases, the J end lost 1 base, and 16 bases lay between the germline ends. This CDR3 contains 16 residues. Looked up from germline, CDR1 is LNHDA and CDR2 is SQIVND (reference sequence). The CDR3 spells CASSNRPSGANTEAFF. CDR3 sequence (DNA): TGTGCCAGTAGTAATCGCCCCTCGGGAGCGAACACTGAAGCTTTCTTT.

This clone was detected once. The rearrangement uses TRBV6-5 and TRBJ2-4, with D tentatively TRBD1 (5 bases). V gave up 5 bases and J gave up 8 bases, with 19 bases separating them. The CDR3 is 15 amino acids. From germline, CDR1 is MNHEY and CDR2 SVGAGI. CDR3 sequence reads: CASSPWTSRSDIQYF. DNA of the CDR3: TGTGCCAGCAGTCCCTGGACATCTCGATCGGACATTCAGTACTTC.

The count of this clone is one. The chain is built from TRBV5-1 and TRBJ1-3; D is unclear. The ends were cut back, 4 bases at V and 3 bases at J, with 5 bases in the middle. The CDR3 totals 12 residues. Per germline, CDR1 SGHRS and CDR2 YFSETQ. The CDR3 loop reads CASSGDGNTIYF. CDR3 DNA sequence: TGCGCCAGCAGCGGAGATGGAAACACCATATATTTT. Supplemented by reference TRBV5-1 and TRBJ1-3, the full variable domain reads KAGVTQTPRYLIKTRGQQVTLSCSPISGHRSVSWYQQTPGQGLQFLFEYFSETQRNKGNFPGRFSGRQFSNSRSEMNVSTLELGDSALYLCASSGDGNTIYFGEGSWLTVV.

The chain couples TRBV27 to TRBJ2-3; 11 bases fit TRBD2. CDR3 length equals 16 residues. Per germline, CDR1 MNHEY and CDR2 SMNVEV (reference sequence). V gave up 7 bases and J gave up 2 bases; unmatched junction bases: 8. The CDR3 sequence is CASTSLAGGVTDTQYF. The CDR3 nucleotides are TGTGCCAGCACCTCTCTAGCGGGAGGAGTCACAGATACGCAGTATTTT.

This clone occurred once. The rearrangement joins TRBV18 to TRBJ2-1, with 8 bases aligning to TRBD2. The CDR3 is made up of 15 amino acids. The V gene end was trimmed by 7 bases and the J gene end by 6 bases; junction bases not matched to a gene: 11. Germline V gene sequence: CDR1 KGHSH, CDR2 LQKENI. The chain's CDR3 is CASYPGGAGVNEQFF. The CDR3 bases are TGTGCCAGCTACCCTGGGGGAGCGGGAGTCAATGAGCAGTTCTTC. Filled out from reference TRBV18 and TRBJ2-1, the complete variable domain reads NAGVMQNPRHLVRRRGQEARLRCSPMKGHSHVYWYRQLPEEGLKFMVYLQKENIIDESGMPKERFSAEFPKEGPSILRIQQVVRGDSAAYFCASYPGGAGVNEQFFGPGTRLTVL.

This clone was seen a single time. This chain joins TRBV14 and TRBJ2-5; unclear D gene. Germline CDR1 reads SGHDN; CDR2 reads FVKESK. The CDR3 totals 14 residues. With 1 base removed from V and 2 bases from J, the gap between germline ends came to 8 bases. CDR3: CASSQVSLQETQYF. The CDR3 nucleotides read TGTGCCAGCAGCCAAGTGAGCCTTCAAGAGACCCAGTACTTC.

The rearrangement links TRBV18 to TRBJ2-5; no clear D gene. The CDR3 is made up of 13 amino acids. Germline V gives CDR1 KGHSH, CDR2 LQKENI. The V and J ends lost 3 bases and 2 bases respectively, with 7 bases between them. CDR3 amino acids: CASSPSGQETQYF. The DNA for the CDR3 is TGTGCCAGCTCACCCTCAGGACAAGAGACCCAGTACTTC.

This chain links TRBV29-1 with TRBJ2-1; D is possibly TRBD1 (5 bases). The CDR3 covers 11 residues. Trimming pared 8 bases from V and 4 bases from J, leaving 9 bases between. CDR1 is SQVTM, CDR2 ANQGSEA, per germline. The CDR3 nucleotides read TGCAGCTTCAGGGTTTACAATGAGCAGTTCTTC. Translation gives CSFRVYNEQFF.

This chain uses TRBV6-4 with TRBJ2-3; 7 positions agree with TRBD1. Looked up from germline, CDR1 is MRHNA and CDR2 is SNTAGT. This CDR3 comprises 13 residues. The ends lost 7 bases at V and 4 bases at J; junction bases unmatched: 5. This CDR3 reads CASKRTGADTQYF. The CDR3 DNA reads TGTGCCAGCAAAAGAACAGGGGCAGATACGCAGTATTTT.

The gene calls are TRBV30 and TRBJ1-5; 8 bases are a match to TRBD1. V dropped 3 bases and J dropped 8; count of bases not matched to a gene: 15. The V gene's germline CDR1 is GTSNPN and CDR2 SVGIG (reference sequence). The CDR3 consists of 16 residues. In DNA, the CDR3 is TGTGCCTGGAGCGCCAAACCGGGACAGGAGGTGAAGCCCCAGCATTTT. Protein: CAWSAKPGQEVKPQHF.